The 23 T cell receptor beta chains reported below all come from one sample, sequenced in a study of patients and donors after allogeneic stem cell transplantation. MiXCR, run by TCRdb on the RT-PCR reads, gives a single entry per CDR3 protein. This repertoire shows tens of thousands of distinct CDR3 sequences, 4% to 5% found once; its top ten account for 2.6%. The sample taken for sequencing was blood, either unsorted or a sorted T cell fraction (not recorded which). The receptors derive from a human donor who was either an allogeneic HSCT recipient or a stem cell or donor lymphocyte infusion donor (not recorded which). It is not recorded whose cells these are; they may come from a transplant donor.

The CDR3 reads CASSFSGTHEAFF. The DNA for the CDR3 is TGTGCCAGCAGTTTTAGCGGGACTCATGAAGCTTTCTTT. The rearrangement joins TRBV5-4 to TRBJ1-1, with D maybe TRBD1 (5 bases). Trimming cost V 5 bases and J 7 bases, with 15 bases left between them. Germline-derived CDR1 and CDR2 are SGHNT and YYREEE (reference sequence). The CDR3 sequence is 13 residues long.

The J gene is TRBJ1-1, the V gene TRBV18, with D hard to call. The CDR3 is made up of 13 amino acids. Germline CDR1 reads KGHSH; CDR2 reads LQKENI. Deletions cut 7 bases from V and 4 bases from J, with 13 bases between. Here the CDR3 DNA reads TGTGCCAGCTTCCAAGCCCCGACCACTGAAGCTTTCTTT. Encoded protein: CASFQAPTTEAFF.

The chain couples TRBV7-2 to TRBJ2-7; 10 bases line up with TRBD2. The CDR3 consists of 14 residues. CDR1 is SGHTA and CDR2 is FQGNSA in the germline V gene. Trimming cost V 4 bases and J 4 bases; bases outside gene matches: 4. The CDR3 nucleotides read TGTGCCAGCAGCTCGAGCGGGGGGGCGTACGAGCAGTACTTC. It yields the protein CASSSSGGAYEQYF.

This clonotype has at least ten counts. The CDR3 is CSASRTGHGYTF. DNA of the CDR3: TGCAGTGCTTCAAGGACAGGGCATGGCTACACCTTC. This chain connects TRBV20-1 to TRBJ1-2; TRBD1 agrees at 8 bases. Trimming at V came to 5 bases and at J to 6 bases, leaving 5 bases not matched to a gene. This CDR3 contains 12 residues. Germline V CDR1 and CDR2: DFQATT, SNEGSKA (reference sequence).

This clonotype has a count of ten or more. This chain links TRBV5-1 with TRBJ1-1, with D perhaps TRBD1 (6 bases). Trimming shortened V by 4 bases and J by 1 base, and 8 bases separated the two germline ends. The CDR3 contains 13 residues. Per germline, CDR1 SGHRS and CDR2 YFSETQ. This CDR3 is CASSQGQNTEAFF. DNA for the CDR3: TGCGCCAGCAGCCAGGGACAGAACACTGAAGCTTTCTTT. Full variable domain (rest looked up from reference TRBV5-1 and TRBJ1-1): KAGVTQTPRYLIKTRGQQVTLSCSPISGHRSVSWYQQTPGQGLQFLFEYFSETQRNKGNFPGRFSGRQFSNSRSEMNVSTLELGDSALYLCASSQGQNTEAFFGQGTRLTVV.

V is TRBV18 and J is TRBJ1-3; D not resolved. Germline CDR1 is KGHSH and CDR2 is LQKENI. V dropped 2 bases and J dropped 2 bases, with 4 bases sitting between them. This CDR3 has 13 residues. Written as DNA, the CDR3 is TGTGCCAGCTCACCAGGACCTGGAAACACCATATATTTT. It translates to CASSPGPGNTIYF.

This clonotype was recorded at least ten times. The rearrangement links TRBV12-3 or TRBV12-4 to TRBJ1-5, with D possibly being TRBD1 (5 bases). The CDR3 is 15 residues long. Trimming left V 1 base short and J 7 bases short, with 14 bases between. CDR3 sequence (DNA): TGTGCCAGCAGTTTAGGGGGCAGGGTGGGCCAGCCCCAGCATTTT. This gives the protein CASSLGGRVGQPQHF.

The sample holds many counts of this clonotype. The chain has TRBV20-1 and TRBJ2-3, with D possibly being TRBD1 or TRBD2 (6 bases each). The CDR3 extends over 15 amino acids. Germline CDR1 and CDR2: DFQATT and SNEGSKA (reference sequence). V was clipped by 5 bases and J by 2 bases, with 17 bases between them. CDR3 nucleotide sequence: TGCAGTGCTCCTAATTTGGGGGGCAACACAGATACGCAGTATTTT. Residues: CSAPNLGGNTDTQYF.

In its sample, this clonotype was seen a few times. The V call is TRBV4-1, the J call TRBJ2-1; D not resolved. Germline values: CDR1 MGHRA, CDR2 YSYEKL. The V and J ends lost 0 bases and 10 bases respectively, with 16 bases between them. The CDR3 totals 15 residues. The CDR3 spells CASSQDPLGSREQFF. In nucleotides, the CDR3 is TGCGCCAGCAGCCAAGATCCTCTGGGGTCGCGCGAGCAGTTCTTC.

This clonotype occurred many times. V gene TRBV27 combines with J gene TRBJ1-5; 9 positions agree with TRBD1. Losses at the gene ends were 5 bases for V and 4 bases for J; bases not matched to a gene: 18. Germline CDR1 and CDR2: MNHEY and SMNVEV (reference sequence). The CDR3 extends over 19 amino acids. CDR3 coding DNA: TGTGCCAGCAGTAAACTGAGGGGTGGGACAGGGTTGACGAATCAGCCCCAGCATTTT. Its translation: CASSKLRGGTGLTNQPQHF.

Comments on this clonotype: A much larger clone lies one base from this, so it may be a read error. This sequence joins TRBV5-1 and TRBJ1-3; possible D gene TRBD1, 5 bases. CDR1 is SGHRS and CDR2 is YFSETQ in the germline V gene. This CDR3 has 14 residues. The CDR3 DNA follows: TGCGCCAGCCAGGACACAAGCTCTGGAAACACCATATTTTTT. It encodes CASQDTSSGNTIFF.

This clonotype has a count of ten or more. The chain has TRBV14 and TRBJ2-5; TRBD1 is a possible D gene (5 bases). The germline V gene has CDR1 SGHDN and CDR2 FVKESK. V was pared by 1 base and J by 5 bases, with 17 bases between. CDR3 size: 16 residues. Here the CDR3 reads CASSQVERGGWETQYF. CDR3 bases: TGTGCCAGCAGCCAAGTTGAAAGGGGCGGTTGGGAGACCCAGTACTTC.

The chain uses TRBV27 and TRBJ2-7; the match to TRBD2 covers 7 bases. J gave up 0 bases and V 6 bases, and 14 bases lay outside the gene matches. The CDR3 runs to 17 residues. From germline, CDR1 is MNHEY and CDR2 SMNVEV (reference sequence). The CDR3 DNA reads as TGTGCCAGCAGGCCGTTCTTGCGGGGGAAAAGCTCCTACGAGCAGTACTTC. It yields the protein CASRPFLRGKSSYEQYF.

This clonotype was detected many times. The chain uses TRBV27 and TRBJ2-3; 7 nucleotides line up with TRBD1. J gave up 1 base and V 2 bases, and 3 bases lay outside the gene matches. CDR3 size: 15 residues. Germline V lookup: CDR1 MNHEY, CDR2 SMNVEV (reference sequence). CDR3 amino acids: CASSLDRVGTDTQYF. The DNA for the CDR3 is TGTGCCAGCAGTTTAGACAGGGTAGGCACAGATACGCAGTATTTT.

This clonotype was seen repeatedly, ten times or more. V usage is TRBV11-1 and J usage is TRBJ2-2; 12 bases line up with TRBD2. CDR3 length: 19 residues. With V trimmed by 1 base and J by 5 bases, 11 bases remained unmatched. Looked up from germline, CDR1 is SGHAT and CDR2 is FQDESV (reference sequence). CDR3 sequence (DNA): TGTGCCAGCAGCTTAGGTGTACTAGCGGGAGGAGTGAGGACCGGGGAGCTGTTTTTT. Amino acids: CASSLGVLAGGVRTGELFF.

There are many counts of this clonotype. V and J are TRBV10-3 and TRBJ1-5, with unresolved D. Germline CDR1 is ENHRY and CDR2 is SYGVKD. Trimming pared 3 bases from V and 3 bases from J, leaving 9 bases between. The CDR3 is made up of 14 amino acids. CDR3 nucleotide sequence: TGTGCCATCAGTGACGAGGCGATCAATCAGCCCCAGCATTTT. The encoded protein is CAISDEAINQPQHF.

This clonotype was found many times. This sequence joins TRBV28 and TRBJ1-5, with 11 bases fitting TRBD1. Germline lookup yields CDR1 MDHEN and CDR2 SYDVKM. CDR3 size: 15 residues. Losses at the gene ends were 6 bases for V and 5 bases for J; bases not matched to a gene: 6. CDR3 amino acids: CASRPGTGGDQPQHF. The CDR3 DNA reads as TGTGCCAGCAGGCCCGGGACAGGGGGTGATCAGCCCCAGCATTTT.

V usage is TRBV19 and J usage is TRBJ2-7; weak D call: TRBD1 (5 bases). Germline V CDR1 and CDR2: LNHDA, SQIVND (reference sequence). V was trimmed by 1 base and J by 6 bases, leaving 10 bases between them. CDR3 length: 13 residues. The CDR3 sequence is CASSIGVRAEQYF. The CDR3 region has the DNA TGTGCCAGTAGTATAGGGGTCAGGGCCGAGCAGTACTTC.

There are many counts of this clonotype. The rearrangement links TRBV7-2 to TRBJ1-2; 8 bases line up with TRBD1. Germline lookup yields CDR1 SGHTA and CDR2 FQGNSA. Trimming cost V 2 bases and J 5 bases; bases outside gene matches: 4. This CDR3 contains 14 residues. The chain's CDR3 is CASSLQTGDYGYTF. The CDR3 nucleotides read TGTGCCAGCAGCTTACAGACAGGGGATTATGGCTACACCTTC.

This clonotype was recorded many times. The genes are TRBV19 and TRBJ2-3; TRBD1 agrees at 9 bases. With V trimmed by 7 bases and J by 1 base, 6 bases remained unmatched. The length of the CDR3 is 15 residues. The germline gives CDR1 LNHDA, CDR2 SQIVND (reference sequence). The CDR3 coding sequence is TGTGCCAGTAAGGAGACAGGGGGAGGCACAGATACGCAGTATTTT. This encodes CASKETGGGTDTQYF.

This clonotype came up many times. The chain is built from TRBV11-2 and TRBJ1-1; 8 bases map to TRBD1. The CDR3 spans 18 residues. Germline V gene lookup returns CDR1 SGHAT and CDR2 FQNNGV. V dropped 8 bases and J dropped 1; count of bases not matched to a gene: 18. CDR3 sequence: CASGRQGYAQNRNTEAFF. The CDR3 DNA is TGTGCCAGCGGAAGACAGGGGTATGCTCAAAATCGGAACACTGAAGCTTTCTTT. The full variable domain, completed using reference TRBV11-2 and TRBJ1-1, is EAGVAQSPRYKIIEKRQSVAFWCNPISGHATLYWYQQILGQGPKLLIQFQNNGVVDDSQLPKDRFSAERLKGVDSTLKIQPAKLEDSAVYLCASGRQGYAQNRNTEAFFGQGTRLTVV.

The sample holds many counts of this clonotype. The rearrangement joins TRBV2 to TRBJ2-2; unclear D gene. This CDR3 is 15 amino acids long. The V gene lost 8 bases and the J gene lost 0 bases, with 13 bases spanning the gap. Germline V gene data show CDR1 as SNHLY and CDR2 as FYNNEI. The chain's CDR3 is CASRRASANTGELFF. The DNA of the CDR3 is TGTGCCAGCCGGAGAGCCTCCGCGAACACCGGGGAGCTGTTTTTT.

This clonotype came up many times. CDR3 bases: TGTGCCAGCAGCTCAAGAGCGGAGAATTCACCCCTCCACTTT. The encoded protein is CASSSRAENSPLHF. V and J are TRBV11-1 and TRBJ1-6; D remains unclear. The V gene's germline CDR1 is SGHAT and CDR2 FQDESV (reference sequence). V gave up 4 bases and J gave up 7 bases, with 11 bases separating them. The CDR3 sequence is 14 residues long. The full variable domain, completed using reference TRBV11-1 and TRBJ1-6, is EAEVAQSPRYKITEKSQAVAFWCDPISGHATLYWYRQILGQGPELLVQFQDESVVDDSQLPKDRFSAERLKGVDSTLKIQPAELGDSAMYLCASSSRAENSPLHFGNGTRLTVT.